This T cell receptor beta chain was sequenced for a study of post-analysis software for immune sequencing data. Study-level background: Courses of disease covered relapsing-remitting, secondary progressive and progressive-relapsing multiple sclerosis.

Points from the study as a whole: Patients used several TRBV segments, including TRBV5-6, TRBV5-1 and TRBV20-1, more often than controls. Controls significantly exceeded multiple sclerosis patients in normalized Chao1 diversity.

Comments on this clonotype: Its specificity is not known.

The library was made from cDNA and included unique molecular identifiers. Once about 0.85 to 10 million T cells were used, roughly 490,000 cDNA molecules resulted. In TCRdb, the PCR reads were re-called with MiXCR into one record per CDR3 protein. Seen here are 450,000 or so distinct CDR3 sequences, around 40% observed once, and the top ten hold about 12%. Germline V CDR1 and CDR2: MNHEY, SVGAGI. V was clipped by 10 bases and J by 0 bases; unmatched bases: 6. CDR3 length: 15 amino acids. The genes are TRBV6-5 and TRBJ2-6; 7 nucleotides line up with TRBD1. Material for sequencing was blood. The receptor was derived from a girl aged 5-17 years with multiple sclerosis. The DNA of the CDR3 is TGTGCCACCGGGACAGTCGCCTCTGGGGCCAACGTCCTGACTTTC. The encoded protein is CATGTVASGANVLTF.